The sequence of this T cell receptor beta chain was determined in a study of cytomegalovirus exposure and HLA in healthy donors. As for this clone: Its specificity is not known.

Regarding the study as a whole: Because they were indistinguishable, some V segments, including TRBV6-2 and TRBV6-3, were excluded. About 90% or about 30% of the time was how often most TCR beta V segments were productive, according to an earlier analysis. The study put 160 or so TCR beta chains on its list as cytomegalovirus-associated.

V lost 5 bases to trimming and J lost 2 bases; unmatched junction nucleotides: 10. Germline CDR1 reads SGHVS; CDR2 reads FNYEAQ. The CDR3 is 17 residues long. The PCR employed 60 Vbeta primers together with 13 Jbeta primers. Per the authors' pipeline: Later, roughly 80 million unique TCR beta chains were counted in an analysis, and roughly 10 million of them were shared. The table came from immunoSEQ multiplex PCR; TCRdb's copy has only in-frame clones and leaves some out. The V and J calls and clone size are taken from that table; D and trimming were inferred from the DNA. The sample includes 150,000 or so clones, around 80% of them seen just once.

The sequencing sample was made of PBMCs. The rearrangement links TRBV7-6 to TRBJ2-3, with 10 bases that match TRBD2. The clonotype originates from a woman between 45 and 65 years old in good health and CMV-seropositive. Here the CDR3 reads CASSPTAGGSLTDTQYF. In DNA, the CDR3 is TGTGCCAGCAGCCCTACAGCGGGAGGGAGCCTCACAGATACGCAGTATTTT.